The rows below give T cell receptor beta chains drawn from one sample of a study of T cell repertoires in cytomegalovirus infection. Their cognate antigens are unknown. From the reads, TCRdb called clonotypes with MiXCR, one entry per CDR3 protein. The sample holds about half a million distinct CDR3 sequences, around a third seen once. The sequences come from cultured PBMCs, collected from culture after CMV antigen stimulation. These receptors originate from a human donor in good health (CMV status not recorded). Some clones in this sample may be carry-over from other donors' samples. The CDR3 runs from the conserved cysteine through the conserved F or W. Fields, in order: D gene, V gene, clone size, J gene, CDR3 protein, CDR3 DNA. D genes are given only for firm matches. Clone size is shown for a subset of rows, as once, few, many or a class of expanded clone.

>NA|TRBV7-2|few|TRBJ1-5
CASSLGSDNNQPQHF
TGTGCCAGCAGCTTAGGGTCAGACAATAATCAGCCCCAGCATTTT
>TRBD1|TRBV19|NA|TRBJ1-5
CASSTPGTGNQPQHF
TGTGCCAGTAGTACCCCCGGGACAGGCAATCAGCCCCAGCATTTT
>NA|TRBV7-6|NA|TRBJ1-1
CASSQSGRKAFF
TGTGCCAGCAGCCAGAGTGGGCGGAAAGCTTTCTTT
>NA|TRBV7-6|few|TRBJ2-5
CASSLTTTQETQYF
TGTGCCAGCAGCCTTACCACGACCCAAGAGACCCAGTACTTC
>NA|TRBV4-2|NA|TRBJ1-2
CASSQGDRVGNYGYTF
TGTGCCAGCAGCCAAGGTGATCGGGTAGGGAACTATGGCTACACCTTC
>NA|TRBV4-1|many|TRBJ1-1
CASSHPAGRNTEAFF
TGCGCCAGCAGCCACCCCGCAGGCCGGAACACTGAAGCTTTCTTT
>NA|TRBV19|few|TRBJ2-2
CASMGEERVYTGELFF
TGTGCCAGTATGGGAGAGGAACGGGTATACACCGGGGAGCTGTTTTTT
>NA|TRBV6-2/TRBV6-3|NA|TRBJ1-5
CASSAGRYSNQPQHF
TGTGCCAGCAGTGCCGGACGGTATAGCAATCAGCCCCAGCATTTT
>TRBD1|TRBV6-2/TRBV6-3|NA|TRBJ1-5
CASSSGQGSGNQPQHF
TGTGCCAGCAGTTCCGGACAGGGGTCGGGCAATCAGCCCCAGCATTTT
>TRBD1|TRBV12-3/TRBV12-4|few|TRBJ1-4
CASSFRGWEKLFF
TGTGCCAGCAGTTTCAGGGGGTGGGAAAAACTGTTTTTT
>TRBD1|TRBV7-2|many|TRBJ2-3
CASSLQGARGTDTQYF
TGTGCCAGCAGCTTACAGGGGGCGAGGGGCACAGATACGCAGTATTTT
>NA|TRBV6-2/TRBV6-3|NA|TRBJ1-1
CASSYSRLRTEAFF
TGTGCCAGCAGTTATTCCAGGCTGAGGACTGAAGCTTTCTTT
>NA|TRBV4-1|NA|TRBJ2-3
CASSHPSSGVSSTDTQYF
TGCGCCAGCAGCCACCCTTCTTCCGGAGTATCTAGCACAGATACGCAGTATTTT
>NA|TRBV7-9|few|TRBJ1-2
CASSLQEGGYTF
TGTGCCAGCAGCTTGCAGGAAGGGGGCTACACCTTC
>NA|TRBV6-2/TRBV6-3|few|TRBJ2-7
CASSYGYSSYEQYF
TGTGCCAGCAGTTACGGGTATAGCTCCTACGAGCAGTACTTC